Listed here is a single T cell receptor beta chain. The sample originates from a study of cytomegalovirus exposure and HLA in healthy donors. In the study overall: Some 80 million unique TCRs from HLA-typed donors were held in an early data release.

Losses at the gene ends were 8 bases for V and 8 bases for J; bases not matched to a gene: 11. Looked up from germline, CDR1 is MGHDK and CDR2 is SYGVNS. The CDR3 is 14 residues long. The PCR was carried out with 60 Vbeta primers and 13 Jbeta primers. Libraries were prepared by immunoSEQ multiplex PCR; TCRdb keeps only in-frame clonotypes and omits some of them. Seen here are some 82,000 clones, approximately 84% observed once, and the top ten hold 2.4%. This TCR was sampled from a woman aged 50 to 65 in good health and CMV-seronegative. The genes are TRBV25-1 and TRBJ2-1; TRBD1 aligns across 8 bases. Material: PBMCs. Here the CDR3 reads CASEPDRGADEQFF. As DNA, the CDR3 is TGTGCCAGCGAGCCTGACAGGGGCGCGGATGAGCAGTTCTTC.